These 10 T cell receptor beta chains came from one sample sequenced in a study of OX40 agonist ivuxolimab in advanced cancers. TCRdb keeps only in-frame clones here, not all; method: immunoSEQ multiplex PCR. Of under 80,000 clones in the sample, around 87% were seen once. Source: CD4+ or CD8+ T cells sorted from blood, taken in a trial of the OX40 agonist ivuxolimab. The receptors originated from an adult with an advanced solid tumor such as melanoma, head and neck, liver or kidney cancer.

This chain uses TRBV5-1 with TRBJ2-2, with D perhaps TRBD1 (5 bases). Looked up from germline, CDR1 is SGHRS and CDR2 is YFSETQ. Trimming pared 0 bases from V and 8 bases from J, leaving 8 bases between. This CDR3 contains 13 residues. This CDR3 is CASSLEQVGELFF. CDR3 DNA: TGCGCCAGCAGCTTGGAACAGGTTGGGGAGCTGTTTTTT.

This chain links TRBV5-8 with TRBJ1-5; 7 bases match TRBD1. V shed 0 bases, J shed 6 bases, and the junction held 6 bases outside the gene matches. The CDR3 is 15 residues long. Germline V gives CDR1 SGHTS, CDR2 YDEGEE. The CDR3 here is CASSLVGQNAQPQHF. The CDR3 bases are TGTGCCAGCAGCTTGGTGGGACAGAACGCTCAGCCCCAGCATTTT.

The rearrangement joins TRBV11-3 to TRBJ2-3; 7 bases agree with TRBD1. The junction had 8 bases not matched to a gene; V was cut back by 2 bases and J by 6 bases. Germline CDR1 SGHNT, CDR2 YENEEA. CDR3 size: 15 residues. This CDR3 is CASSLRGRVGDTQYF. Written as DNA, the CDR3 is TGTGCCAGCAGCTTAAGGGGGCGGGTTGGGGATACGCAGTATTTT. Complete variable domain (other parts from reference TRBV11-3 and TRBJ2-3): EAGVVQSPRYKIIEKKQPVAFWCNPISGHNTLYWYLQNLGQGPELLIRYENEEAVDDSQLPKDRFSAERLKGVDSTLKIQPAELGDSAVYLCASSLRGRVGDTQYFGPGTRLTVL.

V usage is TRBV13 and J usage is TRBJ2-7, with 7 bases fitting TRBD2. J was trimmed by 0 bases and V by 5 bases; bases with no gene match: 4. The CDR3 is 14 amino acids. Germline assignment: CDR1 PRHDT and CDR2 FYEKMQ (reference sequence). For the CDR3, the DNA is TGTGCCAGCAGCCTTAGCGGGTCCTCCTACGAGCAGTACTTC. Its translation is CASSLSGSSYEQYF.

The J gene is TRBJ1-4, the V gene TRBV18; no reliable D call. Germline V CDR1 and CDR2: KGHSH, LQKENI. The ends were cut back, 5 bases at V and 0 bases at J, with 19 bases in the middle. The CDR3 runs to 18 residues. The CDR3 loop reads CASSARAPADATNEKLFF. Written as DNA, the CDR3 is TGTGCCAGCTCAGCCCGGGCCCCCGCAGATGCAACTAATGAAAAACTGTTTTTT.

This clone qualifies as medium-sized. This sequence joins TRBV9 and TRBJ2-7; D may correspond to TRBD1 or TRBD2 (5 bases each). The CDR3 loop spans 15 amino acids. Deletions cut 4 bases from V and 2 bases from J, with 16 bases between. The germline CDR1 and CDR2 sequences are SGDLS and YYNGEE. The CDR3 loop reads CASSKEGQSPYEQYF. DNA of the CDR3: TGTGCCAGCAGCAAAGAGGGGCAGAGCCCCTACGAGCAGTACTTC.

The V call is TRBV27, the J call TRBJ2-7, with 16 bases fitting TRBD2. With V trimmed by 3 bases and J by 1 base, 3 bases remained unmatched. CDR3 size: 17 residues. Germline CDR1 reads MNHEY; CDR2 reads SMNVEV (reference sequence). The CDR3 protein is CASSFGTSGRGSYEQYF. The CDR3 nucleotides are TGTGCCAGCAGTTTTGGGACTAGCGGGAGGGGGTCCTACGAGCAGTACTTC.

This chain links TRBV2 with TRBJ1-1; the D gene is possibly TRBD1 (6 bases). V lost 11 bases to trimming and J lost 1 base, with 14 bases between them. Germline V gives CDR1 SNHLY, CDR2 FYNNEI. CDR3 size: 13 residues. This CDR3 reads CASQGRGNTEAFF. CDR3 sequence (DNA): TGTGCCTCACAGGGTAGGGGGAACACTGAAGCTTTCTTT.

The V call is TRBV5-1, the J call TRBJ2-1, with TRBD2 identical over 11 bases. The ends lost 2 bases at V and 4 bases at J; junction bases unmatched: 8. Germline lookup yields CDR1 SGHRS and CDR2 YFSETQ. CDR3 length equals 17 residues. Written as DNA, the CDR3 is TGCGCCAGCAGCTTACTAGCGGGAGTCTCAAATTACAATGAGCAGTTCTTC. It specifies CASSLLAGVSNYNEQFF.

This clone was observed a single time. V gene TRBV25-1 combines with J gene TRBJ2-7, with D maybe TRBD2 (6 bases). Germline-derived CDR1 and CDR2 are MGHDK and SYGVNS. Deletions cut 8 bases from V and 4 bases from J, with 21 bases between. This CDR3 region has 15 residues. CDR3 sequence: CASSRSGGFGYEQYF. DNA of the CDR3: TGTGCCAGCTCCCGGTCCGGAGGGTTCGGATACGAGCAGTACTTC.